The rows below give T cell receptor beta chains drawn from one sample of a study of vaccination and CD4 T cells after COVID-19. MiXCR, run by TCRdb on the PCR reads, gives a single entry per CDR3 protein. The sample includes 8,000 to 10,000 distinct CDR3 sequences, about 59% of them seen just once. No antigen has been identified for these receptors. The sample taken for sequencing was CD4+ T cells from blood, cultured in vitro. These receptors all come from a human donor who had recovered from COVID-19. Both conserved end residues are part of each CDR3. A D gene is named only where the DNA matches it firmly. Clone size is not always given. Where it is, it says once, few, many or a class for expanded clones.

V,size,D,J,CDR3,DNA
TRBV20-1,.,.,TRBJ2-7,CSVSTVLTYEQYF,TGCAGTGTGTCGACAGTCCTAACCTACGAGCAGTACTTC
TRBV12-1,.,.,TRBJ1-1,CASSFQTRGGTEAFF,TGTGCCAGCAGCTTCCAGACCAGGGGAGGTACTGAAGCTTTCTTT
TRBV20-1,few,.,TRBJ2-6,CSAGGRYSGANVLTF,TGCAGTGCTGGGGGACGGTACTCTGGGGCCAACGTCCTGACTTTC
TRBV20-1,.,.,TRBJ2-3,CSARPDSRGSVQYF,TGCAGTGCTAGACCGGACAGTCGAGGATCGGTGCAGTATTTT
TRBV7-3,.,TRBD1,TRBJ1-2,CASPPGDSNYGYTF,TGTGCCAGTCCCCCGGGGGACAGTAACTATGGCTACACCTTC
TRBV20-1,once,.,TRBJ1-6,CSAAQWREPLHF,TGCAGTGCTGCCCAATGGAGGGAACCCCTCCACTTT
TRBV27,.,TRBD1,TRBJ1-2,CASSTGDRYYGYTF,TGTGCCAGCAGCACCGGGGACAGATACTATGGCTACACCTTC
TRBV29-1,few,TRBD1,TRBJ1-2,CSVKRQGFYGYTF,TGCAGCGTAAAAAGACAGGGCTTCTATGGCTACACCTTC
TRBV27,.,.,TRBJ1-6,CASSPGQPPSLHF,TGTGCCAGCAGTCCAGGACAGCCTCCGTCCCTCCACTTT
TRBV10-3,.,TRBD2,TRBJ2-3,CAISEYRGGDTQYF,TGTGCCATCAGTGAGTACCGGGGGGGCGATACGCAGTATTTT
TRBV28,.,.,TRBJ1-6,CALRDSYNSPLHF,TGTGCCTTGCGGGACTCCTATAATTCACCCCTCCACTTT
TRBV28,.,TRBD1,TRBJ1-2,CASSRTGAYGYTF,TGTGCCAGCAGTCGGACAGGAGCCTATGGCTACACCTTC
TRBV7-2,.,.,TRBJ2-7,CASSLDRSSYEQYF,TGTGCCAGCAGCTTAGATCGCAGTTCCTACGAGCAGTACTTC
TRBV27,.,.,TRBJ1-5,CASSLLGNQPQHF,TGTGCCAGCAGTTTATTGGGGAATCAGCCCCAGCATTTT
TRBV6-1,.,TRBD1,TRBJ1-1,CASRMDRGGTEAFF,TGTGCCAGCAGGATGGACAGGGGGGGAACTGAAGCTTTCTTT
TRBV20-1,few,.,TRBJ2-5,CSAIPWETQYF,TGCAGTGCCATACCTTGGGAGACCCAGTACTTC
TRBV6-1,few,.,TRBJ2-7,CASNLVQGSYEQYF,TGTGCCAGCAATCTAGTGCAGGGGTCCTACGAGCAGTACTTC
TRBV5-1,.,.,TRBJ1-1,CASSFFLNTEAFF,TGCGCCAGCAGCTTCTTTCTGAACACTGAAGCTTTCTTT
TRBV28,.,TRBD1,TRBJ1-1,CASSSTDRGRTEAFF,TGTGCCAGCAGTTCGACCGACAGGGGGCGCACTGAAGCTTTCTTT
TRBV6-1,.,TRBD1,TRBJ1-1,CASSTRTGNTEAFF,TGTGCCAGCAGTACCCGGACAGGGAACACTGAAGCTTTCTTT
TRBV20-1,.,TRBD2,TRBJ2-7,CSASGGSFYEQYF,TGCAGTGCTAGCGGGGGGTCATTCTACGAGCAGTACTTC
TRBV20-1,once,TRBD2,TRBJ2-1,CSARDETSGYNEQFF,TGCAGTGCTAGAGATGAAACTAGCGGCTACAATGAGCAGTTCTTC
TRBV5-1,.,.,TRBJ1-2,CASSLVASYGYTF,TGCGCCAGCAGCTTGGTGGCATCCTATGGCTACACCTTC
TRBV7-2,.,TRBD1,TRBJ2-7,CASSFDRGRTDEQYF,TGTGCCAGCAGTTTCGACAGGGGGCGCACCGACGAGCAGTACTTC
TRBV18,.,.,TRBJ2-3,CASSPPGSYREADTQYF,TGTGCCAGCTCACCACCCGGGTCTTACAGGGAGGCAGATACGCAGTATTTT
TRBV11-3,.,.,TRBJ2-5,CASSVVAEEQETQYF,TGCGCCAGCAGTGTAGTGGCAGAGGAACAAGAGACCCAGTACTTC
TRBV19,.,TRBD1,TRBJ1-1,CASSTDRGSAFF,TGTGCCAGTAGTACGGACAGGGGTTCGGCTTTCTTT